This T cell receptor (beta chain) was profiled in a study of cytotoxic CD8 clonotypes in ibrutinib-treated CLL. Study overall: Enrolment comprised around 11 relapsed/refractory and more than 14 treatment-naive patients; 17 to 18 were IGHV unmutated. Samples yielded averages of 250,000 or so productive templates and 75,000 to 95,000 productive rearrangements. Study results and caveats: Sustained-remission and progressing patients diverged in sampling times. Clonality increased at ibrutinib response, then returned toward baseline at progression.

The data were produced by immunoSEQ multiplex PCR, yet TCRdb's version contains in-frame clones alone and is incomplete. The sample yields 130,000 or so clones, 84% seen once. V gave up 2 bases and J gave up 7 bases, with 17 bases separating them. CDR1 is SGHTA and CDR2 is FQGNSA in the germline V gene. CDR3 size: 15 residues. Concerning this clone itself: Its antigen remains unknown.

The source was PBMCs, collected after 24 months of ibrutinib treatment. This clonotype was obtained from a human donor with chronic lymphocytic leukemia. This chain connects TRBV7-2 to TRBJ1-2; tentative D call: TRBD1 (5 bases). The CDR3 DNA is TGTGCCAGCAGCTTACCCCTCCTGGGGGTAGGTGGCTACACCTTC. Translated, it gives CASSLPLLGVGGYTF.